What follows is one T cell receptor beta chain and its context. The data derive from a study of shared clonotypes between healthy human individuals. Study-level information: With ages of 18 to 49, the donors were a couple of women and a few men.

The method was immunoSEQ multiplex PCR; TCRdb's version includes in-frame clones alone and lacks a portion of them. The table has roughly 1,500,000 clones, 95% to 99% seen once. Trimming pared 7 bases from V and 7 bases from J, leaving 11 bases between. This CDR3 has 11 residues. The germline V gene encodes CDR1 SGHRS and CDR2 YFSETQ. The sample comprised naive CD4+ T cells sorted from blood. Specified subset: CD45RA+ positively selected. This TCR was recovered from a man between 25 and 39 years old in good health. The chain recombines TRBV5-1 with TRBJ2-5; no clear D. CDR3 in amino acids: CASQGSGTQYF. In DNA form, the CDR3 reads TGCGCCAGCCAAGGGTCTGGGACCCAGTACTTC.